These T cell receptor beta chains were read from a single sample in a study of shared clonotypes between healthy human individuals. TCRdb keeps only in-frame clones here, not all; method: immunoSEQ multiplex PCR. The profile shows a few million clones, 92% of them singletons. The specimen was naive CD4+ T cells from PBMCs. These TCRs come from a man aged 18 to 35 in good health. Some clones in this sample may be carry-over from other donors' samples. Each CDR3 is given with its conserved first and last residue. The D gene is left open where the match is weak. The listing skips clone size in some rows; elsewhere it reads once, few, many or a size class.

.	TRBV5-4	TRBJ1-2	.	CASSLESPELRGYTF	TGTGCCAGCAGCTTGGAATCCCCGGAATTGCGAGGCTACACCTTC
.	TRBV27	TRBJ1-5	.	CASSSRRDQPQHF	TGTGCCAGCAGTTCAAGACGAGATCAGCCCCAGCATTTT
once	TRBV14	TRBJ1-1	.	CASSQDWGRVNTEAFF	TGTGCCAGCAGCCAAGACTGGGGCAGGGTGAACACTGAAGCTTTCTTT
few	TRBV7-2	TRBJ2-7	.	CASSLFGPYEQYF	TGTGCCAGCAGCTTATTCGGGCCCTACGAGCAGTACTTC
.	TRBV5-6	TRBJ1-1	TRBD1	CASSRSGQGRTEAFF	TGTGCCAGCAGCAGATCTGGACAGGGGAGGACTGAAGCTTTCTTT
.	TRBV6-1	TRBJ2-7	.	CASRDNLSSYEQYF	TGTGCCAGCAGGGACAACTTGAGCTCCTACGAGCAGTACTTC
.	TRBV11-2	TRBJ2-7	TRBD2	CASSFPGSGGYEQYF	TGTGCCAGCAGCTTCCCCGGGAGCGGGGGGTACGAGCAGTACTTC
.	TRBV6-9	TRBJ2-7	.	CASSPTRGLRPYEQYF	TGTGCCAGCAGTCCGACCCGGGGACTTCGACCCTACGAGCAGTACTTC
.	TRBV7-2	TRBJ2-1	.	CASSYWRQTSLYNEQFF	TGTGCCAGCAGCTACTGGCGACAAACCTCTCTCTACAATGAGCAGTTCTTC
.	TRBV7-2	TRBJ2-3	.	CASSPGDSTDTQYF	TGTGCCAGCAGCCCCGGAGACAGCACAGATACGCAGTATTTT
.	TRBV5-1	TRBJ2-5	TRBD2	CASSLGLAGVETQYF	TGCGCCAGCAGCTTGGGACTAGCGGGAGTGGAGACCCAGTACTTC
once	TRBV15	TRBJ2-5	.	CATGRDNQETQYF	TGTGCCACCGGGCGGGACAATCAAGAGACCCAGTACTTC
.	TRBV29-1	TRBJ2-1	.	CSVGKRAEQFF	TGCAGCGTTGGTAAGCGGGCTGAGCAGTTCTTC
.	TRBV6-1	TRBJ1-1	TRBD1	CASSEKQGGTEAFF	TGTGCCAGCAGTGAAAAGCAGGGGGGCACTGAAGCTTTCTTT
.	TRBV27	TRBJ2-7	TRBD1	CASIRGQGTYEQYF	TGTGCCAGCATCCGAGGACAGGGGACCTACGAGCAGTACTTC
.	TRBV6-6	TRBJ2-1	.	CASSYGLMGLDNEQFF	TGTGCCAGCAGTTACGGGTTGATGGGTTTAGACAATGAGCAGTTCTTC
.	TRBV5-5	TRBJ1-1	TRBD1	CASSPQGWDTEAFF	TGTGCCAGCAGCCCACAGGGGTGGGACACTGAAGCTTTCTTT
.	TRBV6-5	TRBJ2-5	.	CASSYSKSGWETQYF	TGTGCCAGCAGTTACTCGAAAAGCGGGTGGGAGACCCAGTACTTC
.	TRBV7-3	TRBJ2-1	TRBD2	CASSLNSGGPYEQFF	TGTGCCAGCAGCTTAAATTCGGGAGGGCCGTATGAGCAGTTCTTC
.	TRBV19	TRBJ1-5	TRBD1	CASSTQTGIHQPQHF	TGTGCCAGTAGTACGCAGACAGGGATCCATCAGCCCCAGCATTTT
.	TRBV19	TRBJ1-5	.	CASSIDLGESNQPQHF	TGTGCCAGTAGTATAGACTTGGGTGAGAGCAATCAGCCCCAGCATTTT
.	TRBV19	TRBJ1-3	.	CAGDSGNTIYF	TGTGCAGGCGACTCTGGAAACACCATATATTTT
.	TRBV6-1	TRBJ1-5	TRBD1	CASRTGVYNQPQHF	TGTGCCAGCCGTACAGGGGTCTACAATCAGCCCCAGCATTTT
.	TRBV9	TRBJ2-2	TRBD1	CASSYRGSNTGELFF	TGTGCCAGCAGCTACAGGGGTTCGAACACCGGGGAGCTGTTTTTT
.	TRBV5-1	TRBJ2-3	.	CASSSGLPRDTQYF	TGCGCCAGCAGCTCCGGACTACCCAGGGATACGCAGTATTTT
.	TRBV18	TRBJ2-7	TRBD1	CASSGSTGGYEQYF	TGTGCCAGCTCAGGATCTACAGGGGGTTACGAGCAGTACTTC
.	TRBV7-2	TRBJ2-5	TRBD2	CASSLVGWTSGYF	TGTGCCAGCAGCTTAGTGGGATGGACTAGCGGGTACTTC
.	TRBV19	TRBJ2-3	.	CASSTSNWRSTDTQYF	TGTGCCAGTAGCACCTCCAACTGGCGCAGCACAGATACGCAGTATTTT
.	TRBV10-3	TRBJ1-1	.	CAISEITLANTEAFF	TGTGCCATCAGTGAGATAACATTGGCGAACACTGAAGCTTTCTTT
.	TRBV5-4	TRBJ2-7	.	CASSLEAAYEQYF	TGTGCCAGCAGCTTGGAGGCAGCCTACGAGCAGTACTTC
.	TRBV11-3	TRBJ1-1	TRBD1	CASSRGDRNTEAFF	TGTGCCAGCAGTCGAGGGGACAGGAACACTGAAGCTTTCTTT
.	TRBV5-4	TRBJ1-3	.	CASSLSPVSGNTIYF	TGTGCCAGCAGCTTGAGTCCCGTTTCTGGAAACACCATATATTTT
.	TRBV6-4	TRBJ1-5	.	CASSDHQGKYSNQPQHF	TGTGCCAGCAGTGACCACCAGGGAAAATATAGCAATCAGCCCCAGCATTTT
.	TRBV7-2	TRBJ1-2	.	CASTLTPRAYGYTF	TGTGCCAGCACTTTAACCCCCCGGGCCTATGGCTACACCTTC
.	TRBV19	TRBJ2-5	TRBD2	CASSIWGRAGETQYF	TGTGCCAGTAGTATTTGGGGGAGGGCCGGAGAGACCCAGTACTTC
once	TRBV10-3	TRBJ2-7	TRBD1	CAISDPGQGGDEQYF	TGTGCCATCAGTGACCCGGGACAGGGGGGCGACGAGCAGTACTTC
.	TRBV7-7	TRBJ2-1	.	CASSLAQNMVYEQFF	TGTGCCAGCAGCTTAGCCCAAAATATGGTGTATGAGCAGTTCTTC
.	TRBV7-2	TRBJ1-2	.	CASHHSKTGPSGYTF	TGTGCCAGCCATCACTCCAAGACAGGACCTAGCGGCTACACCTTC
.	TRBV19	TRBJ2-3	TRBD2	CASTRREGPGDTQYF	TGTGCCAGTACTCGGCGGGAGGGCCCAGGAGATACGCAGTATTTT
.	TRBV29-1	TRBJ2-1	.	CSVDRGPAGNEQFF	TGCAGCGTTGACCGGGGCCCGGCCGGCAATGAGCAGTTCTTC
.	TRBV7-2	TRBJ1-5	.	CASSLSSSNQPQHF	TGTGCCAGCAGTCTATCCTCTAGCAATCAGCCCCAGCATTTT
.	TRBV10-3	TRBJ2-7	TRBD1	CAISRDRGGEQYF	TGTGCCATCAGCCGGGACAGGGGAGGCGAGCAGTACTTC
.	TRBV25-1	TRBJ2-3	TRBD2	CASALLAGANTDTQYF	TGTGCCAGCGCCTTACTAGCGGGGGCTAACACAGATACGCAGTATTTT
.	TRBV5-4	TRBJ1-5	.	CASSRGGRGDQPQHF	TGTGCCAGCAGCCGCGGAGGGCGAGGGGATCAGCCCCAGCATTTT
.	TRBV7-9	TRBJ1-2	.	CASSVDWGGYGYTF	TGTGCCAGCAGCGTGGACTGGGGTGGCTATGGCTACACCTTC
.	TRBV6-5	TRBJ2-7	.	CASSYQISYEQYF	TGTGCCAGCAGTTACCAGATCTCCTACGAGCAGTACTTC
.	TRBV11-3	TRBJ1-3	.	CASSLGMGTIYF	TGTGCCAGCAGCTTAGGGATGGGCACCATATATTTT
.	TRBV28	TRBJ1-1	.	CASTPSYTEAFF	TGTGCCAGCACCCCCTCCTACACTGAAGCTTTCTTT
.	TRBV28	TRBJ1-4	.	CASTSGGEKLFF	TGTGCCAGCACCTCGGGAGGGGAAAAACTGTTTTTT
.	TRBV7-8	TRBJ1-2	.	CASAAGLPYGYTF	TGTGCCAGTGCGGCAGGGCTACCGTATGGCTACACCTTC
few	TRBV2	TRBJ1-2	TRBD1	CASKQVTGDGYTF	TGTGCCAGCAAGCAGGTTACAGGGGACGGCTACACCTTC
.	TRBV5-4	TRBJ1-1	.	CASSLGGKNTEAFF	TGTGCCAGCAGCTTGGGGGGGAAAAACACTGAAGCTTTCTTT
.	TRBV18	TRBJ1-1	.	CATRILGNTEAFF	TGTGCCACCCGTATTCTCGGGAACACTGAAGCTTTCTTT
.	TRBV2	TRBJ2-6	.	CASRGISGANVLTF	TGTGCCAGCAGGGGGATCTCTGGGGCCAACGTCCTGACTTTC
.	TRBV9	TRBJ2-3	.	CASSSVSTDTQYF	TGTGCCAGCAGCTCCGTTAGCACAGATACGCAGTATTTT